The 12 T cell receptor beta chains in this list originate from one sample, sequenced in a study of T cells expressing NK-cell markers. TCRdb re-analyzed the 5' RACE reads; it lists each CDR3 protein once, without DNA. This repertoire includes about 110,000 distinct CDR3 sequences. The sample consisted of blood T cells: a sorted CD56 or NKG2C T cell subset, CD4+ or CD8+ T cells, or bulk PBMC T cells (not recorded which). Every receptor here comes from a woman aged 18-70 years in good health.

The chain employs TRBV11-2 and TRBJ2-5; no DNA is available, so the TRBD2 call from TCRdb remains unchecked. Per the germline V gene, CDR1 is SGHAT and CDR2 is FQNNGV. This CDR3 is built from 16 residues. The CDR3 loop reads CASSLWGSSAQETQYF.

This chain uses TRBV4-3 with TRBJ2-2; no DNA is available, so the TRBD1 call from TCRdb remains unchecked. From germline, CDR1 is LGHNA and CDR2 YSLEER. The CDR3 is 16 residues long. The CDR3: CASSQESPGNTGELFF.

V gene TRBV20-1 combines with J gene TRBJ2-3; the TRBD1 assignment by TCRdb is unverifiable without DNA. This CDR3 spans 16 amino acids. Per the germline V gene, CDR1 is DFQATT and CDR2 is SNEGSKA (reference sequence). The CDR3 is CSARDPGHVSTDTQYF.

This CDR3 is CASSMEGGHYEQYF. This rearrangement joins TRBV19 to TRBJ2-7; TCRdb's D call of TRBD1 is untestable without DNA. Germline loops: CDR1 LNHDA, CDR2 SQIVND (reference sequence). The CDR3 consists of 14 residues.

The chain has TRBV9 and TRBJ2-3; no DNA is available, so the TRBD1 call from TCRdb remains unchecked. The germline V gene encodes CDR1 SGDLS and CDR2 YYNGEE. The CDR3 runs to 16 residues. The CDR3 loop reads CASSATGGGDTDTQYF.

The genes are TRBV15 and TRBJ2-2; TCRdb's D call, TRBD1, is unchecked because there is no DNA. CDR1 and CDR2 from the germline V gene are LNHNV and YYDKDF (reference sequence). The CDR3 contains 15 residues. CDR3 sequence: CATSREGGVAGELFF. Full variable domain (remainder filled in from reference TRBV15 and TRBJ2-2): DAMVIQNPRYQVTQFGKPVTLSCSQTLNHNVMYWYQQKSSQAPKLLFHYYDKDFNNEADTPDNFQSRRPNTSFCFLDIRSPGLGDTAMYLCATSREGGVAGELFFGEGSRLTVL.

The chain couples TRBV12-3 or TRBV12-4 to TRBJ2-3; TCRdb outputs TRBD1, but without DNA this stays unchecked. The CDR3 extends over 14 amino acids. The CDR3 region is CASSLRERPDTQYF.

The chain uses TRBV19 and TRBJ2-7; the TRBD2 assignment by TCRdb is unverifiable without DNA. The CDR3 loop spans 18 amino acids. The germline V gene has CDR1 LNHDA and CDR2 SQIVND (reference sequence). CDR3 in amino acids: CASTPGTSGSASSYEQYF.

The rearrangement uses TRBV27 and TRBJ2-7. The CDR3 contains 14 residues. Per the germline V gene, CDR1 is MNHEY and CDR2 is SMNVEV (reference sequence). The CDR3 loop reads CASSTGISSYEQYF.

The chain joins TRBV27 to TRBJ2-2; the TRBD1 assignment by TCRdb is unverifiable without DNA. Germline CDR1 MNHEY, CDR2 SMNVEV (reference sequence). The CDR3 has 15 residues. This chain's CDR3 is CASSGQGTGTGELFF.

J is TRBJ2-5 and V is TRBV11-1; TCRdb's D gene call, TRBD1, goes unchecked for lack of DNA. CDR3 length: 16 amino acids. Germline values: CDR1 SGHAT, CDR2 FQDESV (reference sequence). CDR3 amino acids: CASSPSGGRGQETQYF.

The chain carries TRBV5-4 and TRBJ1-4. The CDR3 has 15 residues. Germline CDR1 and CDR2: SGHNT and YYREEE (reference sequence). The CDR3 sequence is CASSFRQGPNEKLFF.